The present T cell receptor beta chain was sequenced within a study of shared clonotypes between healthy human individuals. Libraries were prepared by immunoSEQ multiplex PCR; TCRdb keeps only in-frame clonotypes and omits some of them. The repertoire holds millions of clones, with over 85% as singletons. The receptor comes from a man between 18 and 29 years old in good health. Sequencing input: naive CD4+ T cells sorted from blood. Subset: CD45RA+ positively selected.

CDR3 protein: CASSSDGGNQPQHF. Here the CDR3 DNA reads TGTGCCAGCAGTTCAGACGGAGGCAATCAGCCCCAGCATTTT. The chain recombines TRBV9 with TRBJ1-5; D uncertain. Trimming cost V 5 bases and J 2 bases, with 11 bases left between them. There are 14 residues in the CDR3. CDR1 is SGDLS and CDR2 is YYNGEE in the germline V gene.